This T cell receptor (beta chain) was identified in a study of CD8 T cells in ankylosing spondylitis. Remarks on this clonotype: Just one base apart from a much larger clone, this may be a read error.

TCRdb re-derived calls from the 5' RACE reads in MiXCR, one entry per CDR3 protein. This sample has about 240,000 distinct CDR3 sequences, with around 7.8% found just once. The CDR3 loop spans 20 amino acids. CDR1 and CDR2 from the germline V gene are SNHLY and FYNNEI. Trimming left V 8 bases short and J 8 bases short, with 37 bases between. This sequence joins TRBV2 and TRBJ2-1, with D perhaps matching TRBD2 (7 bases). This TCR was recovered from a male donor with ankylosing spondylitis or in good health (not recorded which). Sequencing was carried out using blood, either unsorted or a sorted T cell fraction (not recorded which). CDR3 sequence reads: CASQIRGDTELEGGFDEQFF. The CDR3 bases are TGTGCCAGCCAGATACGCGGGGACACCGAGTTAGAGGGAGGGTTTGATGAGCAGTTCTTC.